These 26 T cell receptor beta chains originate from one sample sequenced in a study of cytomegalovirus exposure and HLA in healthy donors. PCR was performed using 60 Vbeta and 13 Jbeta primers. TCRdb's copy holds only in-frame clones and misses some; the assay was immunoSEQ multiplex PCR. This sample has some 140,000 clones, with around 77% found just once. The specimen sequenced was PBMCs. These receptors came from a man aged 18 to 35 in good health and CMV-seronegative.

The rearrangement joins TRBV6-1 to TRBJ1-2; D gene uncertain. The germline gives CDR1 MNHNS, CDR2 SASEGT. The CDR3 is 14 residues long. Trimming pared 2 bases from V and 4 bases from J, leaving 11 bases between. Here the CDR3 reads CASSEYVGSYGYTF. The CDR3 coding sequence is TGTGCCAGCAGTGAATATGTCGGGAGCTATGGCTACACCTTC.

The chain carries TRBV5-1 and TRBJ1-4, with 7 bases lining up with TRBD1. V lost 1 base to trimming and J lost 7 bases; unmatched junction nucleotides: 1. The CDR3 is 13 amino acids. CDR1 is SGHRS, CDR2 YFSETQ, per germline. The CDR3 nucleotides read TGCGCCAGCAGCTTGCCAGGGGGTGAAAAACTGTTTTTT. Its protein product is CASSLPGGEKLFF.

The CDR3 here is CASSLGGGTIYGYTF. Here the CDR3 DNA reads TGTGCCAGCAGCTTAGGGGGTGGGACAATCTATGGCTACACCTTC. The J gene is TRBJ1-2, the V gene TRBV7-2; a weak D match, TRBD1 (6 bases). The CDR3 covers 15 residues. Germline loops: CDR1 SGHTA, CDR2 FQGNSA. With 1 base removed from V and 4 bases from J, the gap between germline ends came to 13 bases.

This clone was recorded once. The CDR3 loop is CATSRDVSRGDGYTF. DNA of the CDR3: TGTGCCACCAGCAGAGATGTCTCTCGGGGGGATGGCTACACCTTC. This sequence joins TRBV15 and TRBJ1-2, with a possible D match to TRBD1 (5 bases). The CDR3 extends over 15 amino acids. Germline V gene sequence: CDR1 LNHNV, CDR2 YYDKDF (reference sequence). Trimming pared 0 bases from V and 6 bases from J, leaving 14 bases between.

In its sample, this clone was seen a few times. The chain is built from TRBV30 and TRBJ1-1; maybe TRBD1 (5 bases). The germline CDR1 and CDR2 sequences are GTSNPN and SVGIG (reference sequence). The CDR3 length is 13 residues. V was trimmed by 2 bases and J by 1 base, leaving 8 bases between them. The CDR3 protein is CAWSLQGNTEAFF. DNA for the CDR3: TGTGCCTGGAGTCTTCAGGGGAACACTGAAGCTTTCTTT.

The genes are TRBV6-5 and TRBJ2-1; TRBD2 is a possible D gene (6 bases). The CDR3 length is 14 residues. Germline CDR1 MNHEY, CDR2 SVGAGI. Trimming cost V 7 bases and J 5 bases, with 15 bases left between them. This chain's CDR3 is CASTPLAGHNEQFF. CDR3 nucleotide sequence: TGTGCCAGCACCCCCCTTGCGGGGCACAATGAGCAGTTCTTC.

This rearrangement joins TRBV7-9 to TRBJ2-7, with a possible D match to TRBD1 (5 bases). There are 13 residues in the CDR3. CDR1 is SEHNR, CDR2 FQNEAQ, per germline (reference sequence). The V end lost 5 bases, the J end lost 4 bases, and 12 bases lay between the germline ends. CDR3: CASSPRTLYEQYF. DNA of the CDR3: TGTGCCAGCAGCCCCAGGACACTTTACGAGCAGTACTTC. The complete variable domain, with remaining parts taken from reference TRBV7-9 and TRBJ2-7, reads DTGVSQNPRHKITKRGQNVTFRCDPISEHNRLYWYRQTLGQGPEFLTYFQNEAQLEKSRLLSDRFSAERPKGSFSTLEIQRTEQGDSAMYLCASSPRTLYEQYFGPGTRLTVT.

On this clone: Other nucleotide sequences from this sample produce the same CDR3. This chain uses TRBV4-3 with TRBJ2-7; TRBD2 is a possible D gene (5 bases). Trimming shortened V by 4 bases and J by 2 bases, and 18 bases separated the two germline ends. In germline, CDR1 is LGHNA, CDR2 YSLEER. The CDR3 loop spans 16 amino acids. CDR3 amino acids: CASSRLRSGNTYEQYF. CDR3 coding DNA: TGCGCCAGCAGCCGCCTCAGATCGGGGAATACCTACGAGCAGTACTTC.

The V and J genes are TRBV27 and TRBJ1-1; perhaps TRBD1 as D (5 bases). The CDR3 totals 14 residues. Germline-derived CDR1 and CDR2 are MNHEY and SMNVEV (reference sequence). The V and J ends lost 3 bases and 8 bases respectively, with 16 bases between them. The CDR3 protein is CASSLGLGSAEAFF. The CDR3 region has the DNA TGTGCCAGCAGTTTGGGACTCGGATCAGCGGAAGCTTTCTTT.

This chain connects TRBV13 to TRBJ2-3, with D uncertain. The CDR3 extends over 12 amino acids. Germline CDR1 and CDR2: PRHDT and FYEKMQ (reference sequence). Trimming removed 3 bases from V and 5 bases from J, with 6 bases in between. CDR3 in amino acids: CASSFPRDTQYF. DNA of the CDR3: TGTGCCAGCAGCTTCCCGCGAGATACGCAGTATTTT.

Regarding this clone: A junction boundary mismatches the germline segment, possibly from a read error. Other nucleotide sequences from this sample produce the same CDR3. The chain joins TRBV25-1 to TRBJ1-4; a weak D match, TRBD1 (6 bases). Germline V lookup: CDR1 MGHDK, CDR2 SYGVNS. The CDR3 contains 15 residues. The CDR3 nucleotides read TGTGCCAGCAGTGTGGGGGCAGCAACTAATGAGAAACTGTTTTTT. Translated: CASSVGAATNEKLFF.

The chain employs TRBV2 and TRBJ2-7; D gene uncertain. V lost 3 bases, J lost 1 base, and 4 bases lay in between. CDR1 SNHLY and CDR2 FYNNEI come from the germline V gene. CDR3 length equals 12 residues. CDR3 bases: TGTGCCAGCAGTGATACTTCCTACGAGCAGTACTTC. Translated: CASSDTSYEQYF.

This clone was seen a single time. This rearrangement joins TRBV30 to TRBJ2-7; tentatively, D is TRBD2 (5 bases). The CDR3 has 12 amino acids. Trimming took off 0 bases at V and 6 bases at J, with 9 bases between the two ends. The V gene's germline CDR1 is GTSNPN and CDR2 SVGIG (reference sequence). CDR3 DNA sequence: TGTGCCTGGAGTGTCGGGATAGGCGAGCAGTACTTC. Translating it yields CAWSVGIGEQYF.

This chain uses TRBV5-8 with TRBJ2-7; TRBD2 agrees at 10 bases. Trimming cost V 0 bases and J 3 bases; bases outside gene matches: 3. Germline lookup yields CDR1 SGHTS and CDR2 YDEGEE. CDR3 size: 15 residues. The CDR3 sequence is CASSLAASGGYEQYF. The CDR3 DNA reads TGTGCCAGCAGCTTGGCGGCTAGCGGGGGCTACGAGCAGTACTTC.

CDR3 region: CASSQEATGVAYEQYF. CDR3 DNA sequence: TGCGCCAGCAGCCAAGAGGCGACAGGTGTAGCCTACGAGCAGTACTTC. This chain links TRBV4-3 with TRBJ2-7; perhaps TRBD1 as D (6 bases). Between the trimmed V and J ends, which lost 0 bases and 2 bases, there was a span of 14 bases. CDR1 is LGHNA, CDR2 YSLEER, per germline. This CDR3 comprises 16 residues.

Of note for this clone: Germline is not matched at one junction end, which may reflect a read error. This chain joins TRBV7-9 and TRBJ1-5; 9 nucleotides match TRBD1. Germline lookup yields CDR1 SEHNR and CDR2 FQNEAQ (reference sequence). The CDR3 contains 16 residues. CDR3: CSSSLGEGQGGQPQHF. DNA for the CDR3: TGTTCCAGCAGCTTAGGGGAGGGACAGGGAGGTCAGCCCCAGCATTTT.

The gene calls are TRBV7-2 and TRBJ2-3; D is undetermined. The ends were cut back, 2 bases at V and 15 bases at J, with 12 bases in the middle. CDR1 and CDR2 from the germline V gene are SGHTA and FQGNSA. This CDR3 has 11 amino acids. The CDR3 region has the DNA TGTGCCAGCAGCTTATGGGCCTATGCATATTTT. Translation: CASSLWAYAYF.

The chain uses TRBV30 and TRBJ1-5; 7 nucleotides agree with TRBD1. The V segment lost 3 bases and the J segment 4 bases; nucleotides outside the gene matches: 3. CDR1 is GTSNPN, CDR2 SVGIG, per germline (reference sequence). The CDR3 is 13 residues long. In nucleotides, the CDR3 is TGTGCCTGGAGCCGGGACAGTAATCAGCCCCAGCATTTT. This encodes CAWSRDSNQPQHF.

The rearrangement joins TRBV18 to TRBJ2-1; TRBD1 agrees at 8 bases. The CDR3 has 17 amino acids. Germline V gene data show CDR1 as KGHSH and CDR2 as LQKENI. J gave up 10 bases and V 2 bases, and 16 bases lay outside the gene matches. CDR3 bases: TGTGCCAGCTCACCATTTGTTGTGGGACAGGCCCTTTTAGAGCAGTTCTTC. This sequence encodes CASSPFVVGQALLEQFF.

The chain is built from TRBV5-1 and TRBJ1-4; the D is unclear. The CDR3 runs 14 residues. V shed 4 bases and J shed 8 bases, with 15 bases lying between them. Per the germline V gene, CDR1 is SGHRS and CDR2 is YFSETQ. DNA of the CDR3: TGCGCCAGCAGCCTGCTAGGCGGTGGAGAAAAACTGTTTTTT. Translating it yields CASSLLGGGEKLFF. Based on the CDR3 plus reference TRBV5-1 and TRBJ1-4, the full variable domain is KAGVTQTPRYLIKTRGQQVTLSCSPISGHRSVSWYQQTPGQGLQFLFEYFSETQRNKGNFPGRFSGRQFSNSRSEMNVSTLELGDSALYLCASSLLGGGEKLFFGSGTQLSVL.

This CDR3 is CAISGRAGSSYEQYF. DNA of the CDR3: TGTGCCATCAGTGGGAGGGCGGGGAGCTCCTACGAGCAGTACTTC. The V gene is TRBV10-3, the J gene TRBJ2-7; a weak D match, TRBD2 (6 bases). Per the germline V gene, CDR1 is ENHRY and CDR2 is SYGVKD. The CDR3 length is 15 residues. The germline V and J ends were trimmed by 4 bases and 0 bases, with 13 bases remaining between them.

V usage is TRBV27 and J usage is TRBJ1-1; D unclear. Germline CDR1 is MNHEY and CDR2 is SMNVEV (reference sequence). V dropped 2 bases and J dropped 0 bases, with 7 bases sitting between them. The CDR3 consists of 14 residues. The chain's CDR3 is CASSLGRLNTEAFF. The CDR3 DNA sequence: TGTGCCAGCAGTTTAGGGAGATTGAACACTGAAGCTTTCTTT.

The chain uses TRBV2 and TRBJ2-7; possible D gene TRBD1, 6 bases. The ends were cut back, 7 bases at V and 6 bases at J, with 19 bases in the middle. The CDR3 covers 14 residues. Germline V gene sequence: CDR1 SNHLY, CDR2 FYNNEI. DNA of the CDR3: TGTGCCAGCACCCTGAGGGCACAGGGTTGCGAGCAGTACTTC. Amino acids: CASTLRAQGCEQYF.

This clone was counted only a few times. V and J are TRBV5-1 and TRBJ1-1; D uncertain. The CDR3 runs 14 residues. Per the germline V gene, CDR1 is SGHRS and CDR2 is YFSETQ. V was pared by 0 bases and J by 3 bases, with 9 bases between. CDR3 region: CASSLGLGDTEAFF. CDR3 nucleotides: TGCGCCAGCAGCTTGGGACTCGGGGACACTGAAGCTTTCTTT. Full variable domain (remainder filled in from reference TRBV5-1 and TRBJ1-1): KAGVTQTPRYLIKTRGQQVTLSCSPISGHRSVSWYQQTPGQGLQFLFEYFSETQRNKGNFPGRFSGRQFSNSRSEMNVSTLELGDSALYLCASSLGLGDTEAFFGQGTRLTVV.

The gene calls are TRBV29-1 and TRBJ1-2; TRBD1 might be the D (5 bases). V lost 0 bases and J 2 bases, leaving 22 bases between the germline ends. The CDR3 totals 18 residues. Looked up from germline, CDR1 is SQVTM and CDR2 is ANQGSEA. The CDR3 region is CSVEDRLSPGLGNYGYTF. The CDR3 DNA reads TGCAGCGTTGAAGACCGTCTATCCCCAGGGTTAGGCAACTATGGCTACACCTTC.

This clone appeared a few times. This CDR3 reads CASSEGPGAHWNTIYF. Here the CDR3 DNA reads TGTGCCAGCAGTGAAGGCCCAGGGGCCCACTGGAACACCATATATTTT. This chain links TRBV6-1 with TRBJ1-3, with D maybe TRBD1 (6 bases). The CDR3 contains 16 residues. The V gene lost 1 base and the J gene lost 7 bases, with 17 bases spanning the gap. The germline V gene has CDR1 MNHNS and CDR2 SASEGT.